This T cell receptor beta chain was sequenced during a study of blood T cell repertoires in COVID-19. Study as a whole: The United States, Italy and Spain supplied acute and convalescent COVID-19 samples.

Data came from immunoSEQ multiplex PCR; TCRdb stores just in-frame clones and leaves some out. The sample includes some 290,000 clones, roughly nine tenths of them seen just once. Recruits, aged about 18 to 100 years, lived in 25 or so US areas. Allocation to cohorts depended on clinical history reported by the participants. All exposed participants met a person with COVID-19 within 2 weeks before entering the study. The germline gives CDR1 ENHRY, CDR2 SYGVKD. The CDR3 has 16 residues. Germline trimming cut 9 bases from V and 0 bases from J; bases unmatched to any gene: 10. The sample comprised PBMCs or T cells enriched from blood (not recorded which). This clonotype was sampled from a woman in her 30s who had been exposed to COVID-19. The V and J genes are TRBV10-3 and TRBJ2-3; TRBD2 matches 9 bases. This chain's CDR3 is CAMSISGGSSTDTQYF. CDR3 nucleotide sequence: TGTGCCATGTCGATTAGCGGGGGATCTAGCACAGATACGCAGTATTTT.